This note documents a single TCR beta chain sequence. This entry is derived from a study of blood T cell repertoires in COVID-19. In the study overall: Sources were T cells, B-cell-depleted T cells, or PBMCs; the material itself was cDNA or gDNA.

The repertoire was sequenced with immunoSEQ multiplex PCR; TCRdb's copy has only in-frame clones and lacks some. Among under 300,000 clones listed, 85% to 90% were seen once. Sequenced material: peripheral blood. The sequence derives from a human donor in a cohort sampled during active COVID-19.

As DNA, the CDR3 is TGTGCCAGCAGCGTAGGACTAGCGGGAGGGAGGTACAATGAGCAGTTCTTC. Translating it yields CASSVGLAGGRYNEQFF. The chain couples TRBV9 to TRBJ2-1, with 14 nucleotides matching TRBD2. The CDR3 consists of 17 residues. The trim removed 0 bases at V and 4 bases at J, leaving 3 bases unmatched. Germline values: CDR1 SGDLS, CDR2 YYNGEE.